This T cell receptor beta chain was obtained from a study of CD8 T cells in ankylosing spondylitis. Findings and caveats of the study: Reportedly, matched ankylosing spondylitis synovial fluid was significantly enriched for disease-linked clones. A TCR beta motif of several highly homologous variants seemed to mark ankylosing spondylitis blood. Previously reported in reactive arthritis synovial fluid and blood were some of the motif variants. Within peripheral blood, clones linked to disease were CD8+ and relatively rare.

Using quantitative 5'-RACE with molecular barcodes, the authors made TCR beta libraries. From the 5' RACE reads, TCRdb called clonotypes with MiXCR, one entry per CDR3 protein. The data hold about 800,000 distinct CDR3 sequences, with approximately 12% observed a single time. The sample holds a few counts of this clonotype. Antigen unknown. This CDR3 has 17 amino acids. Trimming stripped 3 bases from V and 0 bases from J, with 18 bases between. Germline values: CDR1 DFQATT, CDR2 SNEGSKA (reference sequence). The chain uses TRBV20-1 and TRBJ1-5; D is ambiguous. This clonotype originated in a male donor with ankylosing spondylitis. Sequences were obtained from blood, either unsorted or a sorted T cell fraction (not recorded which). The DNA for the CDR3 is TGCAGTGCTAGTAGCCCTCAATCGTGGGATAGCAATCAGCCCCAGCATTTT. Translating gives CSASSPQSWDSNQPQHF.